This note documents a single T cell receptor (beta chain) sequence. These data come from a study of blood T cell repertoires in COVID-19. Across the study: The samples span acute and convalescent COVID-19 from the United States, Italy and Spain. In each case, the material was cDNA or gDNA derived from T cells, B-cell-depleted T cells, or PBMCs.

Data came from immunoSEQ multiplex PCR; TCRdb stores just in-frame clones and leaves some out. The sample consists of 180,000 or so clones, around 91% of them appearing once. Sequencing input: peripheral blood. This receptor was obtained from a man aged 50-59 years with acute or convalescent COVID-19.

CDR3 in amino acids: CTSSHGPLRGNTDTQYF. The CDR3, as DNA: TGCACCAGCAGCCACGGTCCATTGCGGGGGAACACAGATACGCAGTATTTT. The chain combines TRBV1 with TRBJ2-3; the tabulated D call, TRBD2, remains unverified against the DNA. TRBV1 is classified as a pseudogene. This CDR3 contains 17 residues.